This T cell receptor (beta chain) was found in a study of blood T cell repertoires in COVID-19. In the study overall: From the United States, Italy and Spain came samples of acute and convalescent COVID-19. T cells, B-cell-depleted T cells, or PBMCs provided the cDNA or gDNA that served as material.

V lost 0 bases and J 2 bases, leaving 10 bases between the germline ends. CDR3 length equals 15 residues. CDR1 is LNHDA and CDR2 is SQIVND in the germline V gene (reference sequence). Sequencing was performed with immunoSEQ multiplex PCR; in TCRdb, only in-frame clones are kept and a portion is missing. The sample lists 200,000 to 250,000 clones; around 80% were seen once. This rearrangement joins TRBV19 to TRBJ1-1; no clear D gene. The TCR sequence derives from a man aged 45-60 years with active or convalescent COVID-19. Material: peripheral blood. The CDR3 region is CASSIDLGGNTEAFF. The CDR3 DNA is TGTGCCAGTAGTATAGATCTAGGCGGAAACACTGAAGCTTTCTTT.